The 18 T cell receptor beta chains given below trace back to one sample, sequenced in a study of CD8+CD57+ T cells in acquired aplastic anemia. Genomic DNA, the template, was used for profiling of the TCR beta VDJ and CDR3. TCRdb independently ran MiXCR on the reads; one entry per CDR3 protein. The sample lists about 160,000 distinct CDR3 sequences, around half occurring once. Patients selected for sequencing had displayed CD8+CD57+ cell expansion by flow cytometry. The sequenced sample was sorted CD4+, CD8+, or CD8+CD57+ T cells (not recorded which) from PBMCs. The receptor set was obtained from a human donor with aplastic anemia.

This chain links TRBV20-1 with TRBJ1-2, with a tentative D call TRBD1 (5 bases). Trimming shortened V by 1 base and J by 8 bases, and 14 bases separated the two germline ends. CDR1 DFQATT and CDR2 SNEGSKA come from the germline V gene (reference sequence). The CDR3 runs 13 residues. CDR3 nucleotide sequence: TGCAGTGCTAGAGTCTCAGGGTCCGACGGCTACACCTTC. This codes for CSARVSGSDGYTF.

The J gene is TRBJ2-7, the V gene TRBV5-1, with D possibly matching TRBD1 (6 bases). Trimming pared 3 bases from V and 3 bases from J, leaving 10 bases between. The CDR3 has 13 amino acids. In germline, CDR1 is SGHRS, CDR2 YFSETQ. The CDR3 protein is CASSYTGNYEQYF. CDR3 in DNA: TGCGCCAGCAGCTACACAGGGAACTACGAGCAGTACTTC.

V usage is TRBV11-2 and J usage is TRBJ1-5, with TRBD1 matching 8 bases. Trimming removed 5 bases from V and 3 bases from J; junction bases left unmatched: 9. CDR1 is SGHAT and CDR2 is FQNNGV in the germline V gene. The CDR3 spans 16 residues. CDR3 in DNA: TGTGCCAGCAGCCACCTGACAGGGGAGGTCAATCAGCCCCAGCATTTT. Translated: CASSHLTGEVNQPQHF. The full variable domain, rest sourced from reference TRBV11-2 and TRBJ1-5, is EAGVAQSPRYKIIEKRQSVAFWCNPISGHATLYWYQQILGQGPKLLIQFQNNGVVDDSQLPKDRFSAERLKGVDSTLKIQPAKLEDSAVYLCASSHLTGEVNQPQHFGDGTRLSIL.

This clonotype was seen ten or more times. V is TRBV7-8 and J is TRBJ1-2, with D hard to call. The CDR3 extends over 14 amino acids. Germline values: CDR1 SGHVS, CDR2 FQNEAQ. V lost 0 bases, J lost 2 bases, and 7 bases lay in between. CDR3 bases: TGTGCCAGCAGCTTAGCTAGGACGAACTATGGCTACACCTTC. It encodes CASSLARTNYGYTF.

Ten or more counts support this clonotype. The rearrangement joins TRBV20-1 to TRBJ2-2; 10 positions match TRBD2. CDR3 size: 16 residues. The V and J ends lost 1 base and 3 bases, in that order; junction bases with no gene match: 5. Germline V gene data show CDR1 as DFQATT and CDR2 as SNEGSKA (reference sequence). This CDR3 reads CSARVAGGMDTGELFF. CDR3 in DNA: TGCAGTGCTAGAGTAGCGGGGGGAATGGACACCGGGGAGCTGTTTTTT.

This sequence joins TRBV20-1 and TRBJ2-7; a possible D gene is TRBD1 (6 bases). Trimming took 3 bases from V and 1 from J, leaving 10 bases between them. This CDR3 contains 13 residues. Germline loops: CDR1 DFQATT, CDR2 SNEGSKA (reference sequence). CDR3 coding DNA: TGCAGTGCTAGCCTAGGACAGTCCTACGAGCAGTACTTC. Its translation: CSASLGQSYEQYF.

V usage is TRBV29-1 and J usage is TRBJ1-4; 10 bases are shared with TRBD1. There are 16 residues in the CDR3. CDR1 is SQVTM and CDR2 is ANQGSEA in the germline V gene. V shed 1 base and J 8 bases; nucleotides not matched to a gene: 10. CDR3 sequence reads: CSVEGLQGQGREKLFF. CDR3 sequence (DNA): TGCAGCGTTGAAGGTCTTCAGGGACAGGGGAGAGAAAAACTGTTTTTT.

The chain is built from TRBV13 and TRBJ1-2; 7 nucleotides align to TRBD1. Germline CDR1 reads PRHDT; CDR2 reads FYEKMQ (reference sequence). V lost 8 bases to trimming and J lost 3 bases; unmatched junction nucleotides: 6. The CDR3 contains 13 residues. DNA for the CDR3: TGTGCCAGCCGAAAACAGGGGCACTATGGCTACACCTTC. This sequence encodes CASRKQGHYGYTF.

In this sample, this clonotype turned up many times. CDR3 region: CASSPTGIAKNIQYF. The CDR3 nucleotides are TGTGCCAGTAGTCCTACAGGGATAGCCAAAAACATTCAGTACTTC. The rearrangement links TRBV19 to TRBJ2-4; possibly TRBD1 for D (6 bases). The length of the CDR3 is 15 residues. V lost 5 bases and J lost 0, with 11 bases in between. The germline CDR1 and CDR2 sequences are LNHDA and SQIVND (reference sequence).

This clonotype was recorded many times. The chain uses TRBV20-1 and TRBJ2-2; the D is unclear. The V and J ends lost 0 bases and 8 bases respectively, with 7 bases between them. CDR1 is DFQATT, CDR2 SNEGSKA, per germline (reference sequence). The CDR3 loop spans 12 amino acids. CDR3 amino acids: CSARDMGGELFF. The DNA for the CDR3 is TGCAGTGCTAGAGATATGGGGGGGGAGCTGTTTTTT.

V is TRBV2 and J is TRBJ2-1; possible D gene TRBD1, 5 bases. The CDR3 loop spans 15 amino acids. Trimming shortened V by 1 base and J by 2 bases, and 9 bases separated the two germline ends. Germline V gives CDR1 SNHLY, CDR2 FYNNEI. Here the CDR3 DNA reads TGTGCCAGCAGTGAAGGCGGACACCCCTACAATGAGCAGTTCTTC. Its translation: CASSEGGHPYNEQFF.

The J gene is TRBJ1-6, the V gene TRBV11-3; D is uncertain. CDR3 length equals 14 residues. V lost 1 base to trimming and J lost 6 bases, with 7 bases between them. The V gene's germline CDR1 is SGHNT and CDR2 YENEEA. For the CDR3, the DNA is TGTGCCAGCAGCTTAGGTAACACTAATTCACCCCTCCACTTT. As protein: CASSLGNTNSPLHF.

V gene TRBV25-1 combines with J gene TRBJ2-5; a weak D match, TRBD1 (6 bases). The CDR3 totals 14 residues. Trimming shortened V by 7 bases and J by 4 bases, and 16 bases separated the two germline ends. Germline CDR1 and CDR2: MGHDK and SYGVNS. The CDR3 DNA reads TGTGCCAGCACGGGGAGCACAGGGCGAGAGACCCAGTACTTC. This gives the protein CASTGSTGRETQYF.

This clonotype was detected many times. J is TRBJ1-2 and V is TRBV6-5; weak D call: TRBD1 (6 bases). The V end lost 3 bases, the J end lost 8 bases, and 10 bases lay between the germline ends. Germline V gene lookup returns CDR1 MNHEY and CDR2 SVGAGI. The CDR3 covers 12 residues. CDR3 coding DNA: TGTGCCAGCAGTTATACCCAGGGGGGCTACACCTTC. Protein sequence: CASSYTQGGYTF.

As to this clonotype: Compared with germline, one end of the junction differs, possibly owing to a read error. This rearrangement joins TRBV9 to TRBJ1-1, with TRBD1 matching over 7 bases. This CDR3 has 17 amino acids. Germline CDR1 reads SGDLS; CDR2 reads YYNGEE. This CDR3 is CASSPRGDRWGNAEAFF. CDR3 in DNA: TGCGCCAGCAGCCCCCGAGGGGACAGATGGGGGAACGCTGAAGCTTTCTTT.

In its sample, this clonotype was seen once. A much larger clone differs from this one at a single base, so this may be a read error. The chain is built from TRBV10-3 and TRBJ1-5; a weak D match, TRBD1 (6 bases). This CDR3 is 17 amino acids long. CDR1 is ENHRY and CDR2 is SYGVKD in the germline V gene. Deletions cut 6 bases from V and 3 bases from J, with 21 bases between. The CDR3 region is CAIRGGGQGLLNQPQHF. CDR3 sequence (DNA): TGTGCCATCAGGGGAGGTGGTCAGGGGCTCCTCAATCAGCCCCAGCATTTT.

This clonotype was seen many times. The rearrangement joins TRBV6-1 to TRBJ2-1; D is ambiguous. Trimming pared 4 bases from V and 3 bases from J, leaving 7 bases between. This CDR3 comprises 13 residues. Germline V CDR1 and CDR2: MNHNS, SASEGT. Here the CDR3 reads CASSVDFYNEQFF. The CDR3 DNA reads TGTGCCAGCAGTGTAGACTTCTACAATGAGCAGTTCTTC.

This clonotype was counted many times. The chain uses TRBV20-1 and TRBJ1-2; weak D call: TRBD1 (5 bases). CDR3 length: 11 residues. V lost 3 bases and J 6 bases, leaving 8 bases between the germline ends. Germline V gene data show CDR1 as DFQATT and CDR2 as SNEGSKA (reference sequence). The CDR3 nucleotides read TGCAGTGCTAGGGGGGGAGATGGCTACACCTTC. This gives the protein CSARGGDGYTF.